These 9 T cell receptor beta chains were all obtained from the same sample, sequenced in a study of Ad26.COV2.S vaccination and SARS-CoV-2 variants. Produced via immunoSEQ multiplex PCR; TCRdb's table is partial and in-frame only. Of more than 350,000 clones in the sample, over 75% were seen once. Treatment: about 20 received Ad26.COV2.S at low or high dose, single or two shots; about 5 received placebo; per-sample allocation not given. All samples were drawn on day 63, counting from the first vaccine or placebo injection. The source was peripheral blood, collected in a trial of Ad26.COV2.S vaccine versus placebo. These receptors all come from a person between 18 and 65 years old who received the Ad26.COV2.S COVID-19 vaccine or a placebo.

V gene TRBV19 combines with J gene TRBJ2-7, with 8 bases matching TRBD2. Losses at the gene ends were 3 bases for V and 2 bases for J; bases not matched to a gene: 9. The CDR3 is 16 amino acids. Germline CDR1 reads LNHDA; CDR2 reads SQIVND (reference sequence). Here the CDR3 DNA reads TGTGCCAGTAGTATGGCAGGAGCGGGAGATCCCTACGAGCAGTACTTC. It codes for CASSMAGAGDPYEQYF. Together with reference TRBV19 and TRBJ2-7, the CDR3 gives the full variable domain: DGGITQSPKYLFRKEGQNVTLSCEQNLNHDAMYWYRQDPGQGLRLIYYSQIVNDFQKGDIAEGYSVSREKKESFPLTVTSAQKNPTAFYLCASSMAGAGDPYEQYFGPGTRLTVT.

J is TRBJ2-7 and V is TRBV2, with TRBD1 matching over 9 bases. The CDR3 totals 16 residues. The J segment lost 4 bases and the V segment lost 7 bases, leaving 14 bases of the junction unmatched. CDR1 is SNHLY, CDR2 FYNNEI, per germline. The CDR3 here is CASNYRQGQGRYEQYF. CDR3 in DNA: TGTGCCAGCAACTACAGACAGGGACAGGGAAGGTACGAGCAGTACTTC. Complete variable domain (other parts from reference TRBV2 and TRBJ2-7): EPEVTQTPSHQVTQMGQEVILRCVPISNHLYFYWYRQILGQKVEFLVSFYNNEISEKSEIFDDQFSVERPDGSNFTLKIRSTKLEDSAMYFCASNYRQGQGRYEQYFGPGTRLTVT.

V gene TRBV3-1 (or the pseudogene TRBV3-2) combines with J gene TRBJ2-1, with 7 bases identical to TRBD2. Germline loops: CDR1 LGHDT, CDR2 YNNKEL (reference sequence). The trim removed 0 bases at V and 6 bases at J, leaving 8 bases unmatched. The length of the CDR3 is 16 residues. CDR3 in amino acids: CASSQDWEGEVNEQFF. The CDR3 bases are TGTGCCAGCAGCCAAGATTGGGAGGGAGAGGTCAATGAGCAGTTCTTC.

This clone turned up a few times. This chain joins TRBV6-5 and TRBJ2-7; D not certain. The germline gives CDR1 MNHEY, CDR2 SVGAGI. This CDR3 spans 12 amino acids. V was clipped by 5 bases and J by 5 bases, with 10 bases between them. The CDR3 DNA sequence: TGTGCCAGCAGTAGAAACATCGACGAGCAGTACTTC. Its protein product is CASSRNIDEQYF.

The rearrangement joins TRBV6-2 or TRBV6-3 to TRBJ1-6; 9 bases line up with TRBD1. Germline CDR1 reads MNHEY; CDR2 reads SVGEGT. The CDR3 is 16 residues long. The V gene end was trimmed by 4 bases and the J gene end by 7 bases; junction bases not matched to a gene: 8. The DNA of the CDR3 is TGTGCCAGCAGTTCTAACAGGGGGCGAGTCAATTCACCCCTCCACTTT. This codes for CASSSNRGRVNSPLHF.

This clone was detected only once. The genes are TRBV19 and TRBJ1-1, with D hard to call. V was pared by 6 bases and J by 10 bases, with 21 bases between. In germline, CDR1 is LNHDA, CDR2 SQIVND (reference sequence). The CDR3 is made up of 14 amino acids. The CDR3 region is CASRPGEPYVTAFF. The CDR3 coding sequence is TGTGCCAGTAGGCCCGGAGAACCCTATGTGACAGCTTTCTTT.

The rearrangement links TRBV5-5 to TRBJ1-5; 7 nucleotides match TRBD1. CDR1 and CDR2 (germline): SGHKS, YYEKEE (reference sequence). CDR3 length: 17 residues. V trimming: 1 base; J trimming: 6 bases; junction bases outside the gene matches: 13. CDR3 sequence reads: CASSLKNKDRRTQPQHF. The CDR3 DNA reads as TGTGCCAGCAGCTTGAAAAATAAGGACAGGAGGACTCAGCCCCAGCATTTT.

The rearrangement links TRBV7-2 to TRBJ2-3; the match to TRBD1 covers 9 bases. The length of the CDR3 is 15 residues. Germline CDR1 and CDR2: SGHTA and FQGNSA. J lost 4 bases, V lost 6 bases, and 8 bases had no gene match. Here the CDR3 DNA reads TGTGCCAGCAGGATGGGGACAGGGCATCCAGATACGCAGTATTTT. Translated: CASRMGTGHPDTQYF.

With regard to this clone: Mismatch with germline at one junction end may stem from a read error. The chain recombines TRBV7-2 with TRBJ2-5; D possibly corresponds to TRBD2 (6 bases). CDR3 length: 15 residues. Per germline, CDR1 SGHTA and CDR2 FQGNSA. Written as DNA, the CDR3 is TGTGCCAGCAGCTTAGTGGCGGGATTACAAGCGACCCAGTACTTC. Translation gives CASSLVAGLQATQYF.